The source of this T cell receptor (beta chain) is a study of radiation and T cells in renal cell carcinoma. Assay: immunoSEQ multiplex PCR; the TCRdb copy retains only in-frame clones and omits some. This table has approximately 45,000 clones, 83% appearing once. The CDR3 consists of 16 residues. Germline V lookup: CDR1 SNHLY, CDR2 FYNNEI. V lost 3 bases and J lost 0, with 12 bases in between. The sample's time point: baseline pretreatment blood. Treatment in this sample: 15 Gy SBRT to primary tumor, nephrectomy 4 weeks later. Clear cell pathology was present in this patient's renal cell carcinoma. This clone was found a few times.

V usage is TRBV2 and J usage is TRBJ1-3; D possibly corresponds to TRBD1 (5 bases). Material: blood, obtained from a patient whose treatment included radiotherapy and nephrectomy. This clonotype originated in a woman in her 70s with renal cell carcinoma. The DNA for the CDR3 is TGTGCCAGCAGTGAGCTCAGGGAGGCCTCTGGAAACACCATATATTTT. It codes for CASSELREASGNTIYF. The full variable domain, rest sourced from reference TRBV2 and TRBJ1-3, is EPEVTQTPSHQVTQMGQEVILRCVPISNHLYFYWYRQILGQKVEFLVSFYNNEISEKSEIFDDQFSVERPDGSNFTLKIRSTKLEDSAMYFCASSELREASGNTIYFGEGSWLTVV.